These T cell receptor beta chains were read from a single sample in a study of cytomegalovirus exposure and HLA in healthy donors. Clones were read by immunoSEQ multiplex PCR, and TCRdb kept only the in-frame ones, dropping some. This sample has about 92,000 clones, with roughly 74% found just once. Sample: PBMCs. The source is a woman younger than 35 in good health and CMV-seropositive. Both conserved end residues are part of each CDR3. D genes are given only for firm matches. Some rows have no size entry. The others give once, few or many, or a class for an expanded clone.

d_call: TRBD2; cdr3_length: 15; clone_size: NA; j_call: TRBJ2-1; v_call: TRBV11-2; cdr3_aa: CASSFASGGYNEQFF; cdr3_nt: TGTGCCAGCAGCTTCGCTAGCGGGGGCTACAATGAGCAGTTCTTC
d_call: NA; cdr3_length: 13; clone_size: NA; j_call: TRBJ1-2; v_call: TRBV10-1; cdr3_aa: CASSESGDFGYTF; cdr3_nt: TGCGCCAGCAGTGAATCCGGGGATTTTGGCTACACCTTC
d_call: TRBD2; cdr3_length: 13; clone_size: NA; j_call: TRBJ2-3; v_call: TRBV19; cdr3_aa: CASTRDYTDTQYF; cdr3_nt: TGTGCCAGTACCCGGGACTACACAGATACGCAGTATTTT
d_call: NA; cdr3_length: 15; clone_size: few; j_call: TRBJ1-1; v_call: TRBV7-3; cdr3_aa: CASSLTGQGMAEAFF; cdr3_nt: TGTGCCAGCAGCTTAACAGGGCAGGGGATGGCTGAAGCTTTCTTT
d_call: NA; cdr3_length: 14; clone_size: NA; j_call: TRBJ2-1; v_call: TRBV7-2; cdr3_aa: CASSPRAGNNEQFF; cdr3_nt: TGTGCCAGCAGCCCTAGGGCGGGGAACAATGAGCAGTTCTTC
d_call: TRBD1; cdr3_length: 18; clone_size: NA; j_call: TRBJ1-1; v_call: TRBV4-1; cdr3_aa: CASSPPPTGLGLGTEAFF; cdr3_nt: TGCGCCAGCAGCCCCCCTCCGACAGGGTTGGGTCTGGGCACTGAAGCTTTCTTT
d_call: TRBD2; cdr3_length: 17; clone_size: NA; j_call: TRBJ2-5; v_call: TRBV28; cdr3_aa: CASSSPPPTSDQETQYF; cdr3_nt: TGTGCCAGCAGTTCCCCCCCTCCCACTAGCGACCAAGAGACCCAGTACTTC
d_call: NA; cdr3_length: 15; clone_size: NA; j_call: TRBJ2-6; v_call: TRBV9; cdr3_aa: CASSVSVAGANVLTF; cdr3_nt: TGTGCCAGCAGCGTATCGGTGGCTGGGGCCAACGTCCTGACTTTC
d_call: NA; cdr3_length: 16; clone_size: NA; j_call: TRBJ1-2; v_call: TRBV28; cdr3_aa: CASTDKPAQPNYGYTF; cdr3_nt: TGTGCCAGCACCGATAAGCCAGCGCAGCCTAACTATGGCTACACCTTC
d_call: NA; cdr3_length: 11; clone_size: NA; j_call: TRBJ2-2; v_call: TRBV30; cdr3_aa: CAWGFPGELFF; cdr3_nt: TGTGCCTGGGGCTTTCCCGGGGAGCTGTTTTTT
d_call: TRBD1; cdr3_length: 16; clone_size: NA; j_call: TRBJ2-7; v_call: TRBV10-3; cdr3_aa: CAISEIRTGEGYEQYF; cdr3_nt: TGTGCCATCAGTGAGATTCGGACAGGTGAGGGCTACGAGCAGTACTTC
d_call: TRBD2; cdr3_length: 15; clone_size: NA; j_call: TRBJ2-1; v_call: TRBV6-5; cdr3_aa: CASSKAAGGWSEQFF; cdr3_nt: TGTGCCAGCAGCAAGGCAGCGGGGGGGTGGAGTGAGCAGTTCTTC
d_call: NA; cdr3_length: 16; clone_size: few; j_call: TRBJ2-7; v_call: TRBV7-2; cdr3_aa: CASSLRGGELSYEQYF; cdr3_nt: TGTGCCAGCAGCTTGCGTGGCGGGGAGCTCTCCTACGAGCAGTACTTC
d_call: TRBD2; cdr3_length: 16; clone_size: NA; j_call: TRBJ2-7; v_call: TRBV5-4; cdr3_aa: CASSLRGGAQGYEQYF; cdr3_nt: TGTGCCAGCAGCTTGCGCGGGGGGGCCCAAGGGTACGAGCAGTACTTC
d_call: NA; cdr3_length: 14; clone_size: NA; j_call: TRBJ1-2; v_call: TRBV29-1; cdr3_aa: CSVEGLTENYGYTF; cdr3_nt: TGCAGCGTCGAAGGGTTGACAGAAAACTATGGCTACACCTTC
d_call: NA; cdr3_length: 14; clone_size: NA; j_call: TRBJ1-4; v_call: TRBV7-2; cdr3_aa: CASSSAWANEKLFF; cdr3_nt: TGTGCCAGCAGCTCCGCATGGGCCAATGAAAAACTGTTTTTT
d_call: TRBD2; cdr3_length: 15; clone_size: NA; j_call: TRBJ2-1; v_call: TRBV30; cdr3_aa: CAWRDRGGYVNEQFF; cdr3_nt: TGTGCCTGGAGAGACCGCGGGGGATACGTGAATGAGCAGTTCTTC
d_call: NA; cdr3_length: 12; clone_size: NA; j_call: TRBJ2-3; v_call: TRBV25-1; cdr3_aa: CASGGLTDTQYF; cdr3_nt: TGTGCCAGCGGGGGACTCACAGATACGCAGTATTTT
d_call: NA; cdr3_length: 17; clone_size: NA; j_call: TRBJ1-1; v_call: TRBV5-8; cdr3_aa: CASSPRPAGASNTEAFF; cdr3_nt: TGTGCCAGCAGCCCGAGACCGGCAGGGGCGTCGAACACTGAAGCTTTCTTT
d_call: TRBD1; cdr3_length: 15; clone_size: NA; j_call: TRBJ2-1; v_call: TRBV7-3; cdr3_aa: CASSPWTGESNEQFF; cdr3_nt: TGTGCCAGCAGCCCGTGGACAGGGGAGTCGAATGAGCAGTTCTTC
d_call: NA; cdr3_length: 17; clone_size: NA; j_call: TRBJ1-1; v_call: TRBV7-9; cdr3_aa: CSSSLLGRLVVNTEAFF; cdr3_nt: TGTTCCAGCAGCTTACTGGGGAGGCTCGTGGTGAACACTGAAGCTTTCTTT
d_call: NA; cdr3_length: 12; clone_size: NA; j_call: TRBJ2-1; v_call: TRBV25-1; cdr3_aa: CACVGSYNEQFF; cdr3_nt: TGCGCCTGTGTGGGGAGTTACAATGAGCAGTTCTTC
d_call: NA; cdr3_length: 15; clone_size: NA; j_call: TRBJ2-3; v_call: TRBV7-3; cdr3_aa: CASSQGVGSTDTQYF; cdr3_nt: TGTGCCAGCAGCCAAGGGGTCGGATCCACAGATACGCAGTATTTT
d_call: NA; cdr3_length: 16; clone_size: few; j_call: TRBJ2-2; v_call: TRBV6-1; cdr3_aa: CASSDLALENTGELFF; cdr3_nt: TGTGCCAGCAGTGACTTAGCACTGGAGAACACCGGGGAGCTGTTTTTT
d_call: NA; cdr3_length: 15; clone_size: NA; j_call: TRBJ2-1; v_call: TRBV6-5; cdr3_aa: CASIPRGGSYNEQFF; cdr3_nt: TGTGCCAGCATCCCCCGGGGTGGCTCCTACAATGAGCAGTTCTTC
d_call: NA; cdr3_length: 16; clone_size: NA; j_call: TRBJ1-3; v_call: TRBV7-2; cdr3_aa: CASSLRREGSGNTIYF; cdr3_nt: TGTGCCAGCAGCTTAAGGCGGGAAGGCTCTGGAAACACCATATATTTT
d_call: TRBD2; cdr3_length: 13; clone_size: NA; j_call: TRBJ2-1; v_call: TRBV19; cdr3_aa: CASSWGGKNEQFF; cdr3_nt: TGTGCCAGTAGCTGGGGAGGGAAGAATGAGCAGTTCTTC
d_call: NA; cdr3_length: 13; clone_size: NA; j_call: TRBJ1-1; v_call: TRBV19; cdr3_aa: CASSADRNTEAFF; cdr3_nt: TGTGCCAGTAGTGCAGACAGGAACACTGAAGCTTTCTTT
d_call: NA; cdr3_length: 12; clone_size: NA; j_call: TRBJ2-7; v_call: TRBV5-6; cdr3_aa: CASSRELGEQYF; cdr3_nt: TGTGCCAGCAGCCGGGAGCTGGGCGAGCAGTACTTC
d_call: NA; cdr3_length: 14; clone_size: NA; j_call: TRBJ2-1; v_call: TRBV29-1; cdr3_aa: CSGGAGGPYNEQFF; cdr3_nt: TGCAGCGGGGGGGCCGGGGGGCCCTACAATGAGCAGTTCTTC
d_call: NA; cdr3_length: 14; clone_size: NA; j_call: TRBJ1-2; v_call: TRBV5-6; cdr3_aa: CASSDPRGSYGYTF; cdr3_nt: TGTGCCAGCAGCGACCCGAGGGGGAGCTATGGCTACACCTTC
d_call: TRBD1; cdr3_length: 16; clone_size: NA; j_call: TRBJ1-6; v_call: TRBV7-8; cdr3_aa: CASGPLPGQGLSPLHF; cdr3_nt: TGTGCCAGCGGGCCCCTTCCGGGACAGGGCCTATCACCCCTCCACTTT